These 22 T cell receptor beta chains were sequenced from one sample in a study of shared clonotypes between healthy human individuals. Sequencing was performed with immunoSEQ multiplex PCR; in TCRdb, only in-frame clones are kept and a portion is missing. The sample holds about 690,000 clones; about 92% are singletons and the top ten take about a third. The sample was memory CD8+ T cells from PBMCs. Subset: CD45RO+ cells pooled with CCR7-negative TemRA cells. Receptors were obtained from a man aged 18 to 35 in good health. Some clones in this sample may be carry-over from other donors' samples.

Comments on this clone: Other DNA sequences within the sample encode an identical CDR3. The CDR3, as DNA: TGTGCCAGCAGACAGGGACTAGCGACCTACAATGAGCAGTTCTTC. This encodes CASRQGLATYNEQFF. The rearrangement uses TRBV28 and TRBJ2-1; 10 bases match TRBD2. Germline V gene data show CDR1 as MDHEN and CDR2 as SYDVKM. The CDR3 runs to 15 residues. V dropped 6 bases and J dropped 2; count of bases not matched to a gene: 4.

The chain recombines TRBV29-1 with TRBJ2-1; 12 nucleotides match TRBD2. The ends lost 5 bases at V and 3 bases at J; junction bases unmatched: 14. CDR3 size: 18 residues. Germline-derived CDR1 and CDR2 are SQVTM and ANQGSEA. CDR3 bases: TGCAGCGTTCCCGGCCGAGGACTAGCGGGATACGGCTACAATGAGCAGTTCTTC. Translating it yields CSVPGRGLAGYGYNEQFF.

The chain has TRBV4-1 and TRBJ1-4; tentative D call: TRBD1 (5 bases). Germline V gives CDR1 MGHRA, CDR2 YSYEKL. The V end was cut by 2 bases, the J end by 7 bases, with 20 bases between. The CDR3 has 17 residues. CDR3 in amino acids: CASSQLTRVGVGEKLFF. The CDR3 DNA sequence: TGCGCCAGCAGCCAATTGACCAGGGTAGGCGTTGGTGAAAAACTGTTTTTT.

The chain uses TRBV9 and TRBJ1-1; D is unresolved. Trimming pared 3 bases from V and 0 bases from J, leaving 3 bases between. The CDR3 contains 12 residues. CDR1 and CDR2 from the germline V gene are SGDLS and YYNGEE. CDR3 in DNA: TGTGCCAGCAGCGGAGTGAACACTGAAGCTTTCTTT. This sequence encodes CASSGVNTEAFF.

V gene TRBV28 combines with J gene TRBJ1-4, with 7 nucleotides matching TRBD1. CDR1 MDHEN and CDR2 SYDVKM come from the germline V gene. J gave up 6 bases and V 4 bases, and 20 bases lay outside the gene matches. The CDR3 is 19 residues long. CDR3 residues: CASSYDTGTEVWSDEKLFF. CDR3 nucleotide sequence: TGTGCCAGCAGTTATGATACCGGGACAGAAGTCTGGTCCGATGAAAAACTGTTTTTT.

The chain employs TRBV28 and TRBJ1-5; 9 nucleotides match TRBD1. This CDR3 region has 19 residues. The trim removed 2 bases at V and 0 bases at J, leaving 11 bases unmatched. Germline V gives CDR1 MDHEN, CDR2 SYDVKM. This chain's CDR3 is CASSLPDRGRRYSNQPQHF. DNA of the CDR3: TGTGCCAGCAGTTTACCCGACAGGGGGAGAAGGTATAGCAATCAGCCCCAGCATTTT.

On this clone: The same CDR3 also results from other DNA sequences found in this sample. The rearrangement links TRBV6-5 to TRBJ2-7, with D possibly called TRBD1 or TRBD2 (5 bases each). The CDR3 loop spans 14 amino acids. From germline, CDR1 is MNHEY and CDR2 SVGAGI. The V gene lost 5 bases and the J gene lost 2 bases, with 13 bases spanning the gap. The CDR3 region is CASSEGTSTYEQYF. The CDR3 nucleotides are TGTGCCAGCAGTGAAGGGACCTCAACCTACGAGCAGTACTTC.

V gene TRBV16 combines with J gene TRBJ1-1; a possible D gene is TRBD1 (5 bases). The V end lost 2 bases, the J end lost 5 bases, and 6 bases lay between the germline ends. The CDR3 covers 12 residues. CDR1 and CDR2 from the germline V gene are KGHSY and FQNENV. CDR3 region: CASSQAGTEAFF. The CDR3 coding sequence is TGTGCCAGCAGCCAAGCAGGGACTGAAGCTTTCTTT.

J is TRBJ2-7 and V is TRBV5-1; tentatively, D is TRBD1 (6 bases). From germline, CDR1 is SGHRS and CDR2 YFSETQ. Trimming cost V 5 bases and J 3 bases, with 18 bases left between them. The CDR3 is 15 amino acids. The CDR3 reads CASRFSRTAFYEQYF. CDR3 DNA sequence: TGCGCCAGCAGATTCTCCCGGACAGCTTTCTACGAGCAGTACTTC.

The V gene is TRBV5-6, the J gene TRBJ2-7, with 8 bases matching TRBD1. CDR1 is SGHDT and CDR2 is YYEEEE in the germline V gene. This CDR3 is 15 amino acids long. The J segment lost 2 bases and the V segment lost 0 bases, leaving 4 bases of the junction unmatched. The CDR3 reads CASSLVLDRAYEQYF. CDR3 DNA: TGTGCCAGCAGCTTGGTCCTGGACAGGGCCTACGAGCAGTACTTC.

J is TRBJ2-1 and V is TRBV4-3, with TRBD1 matching over 8 bases. CDR3 length: 22 residues. Looked up from germline, CDR1 is LGHNA and CDR2 is YSLEER. V gave up 0 bases and J gave up 0 bases; unmatched junction bases: 19. The CDR3 region is CASSQDGGWGQGAPSSYNEQFF. The CDR3 nucleotides read TGCGCCAGCAGCCAAGATGGGGGTTGGGGGCAGGGGGCTCCCAGCTCCTACAATGAGCAGTTCTTC.

DNA of the CDR3: TGCGCCAGCAGCTTGGAACCCCTCTCGGGGGAGAACACTGAAGCTTTCTTT. Translating gives CASSLEPLSGENTEAFF. The chain couples TRBV5-1 to TRBJ1-1; the D gene is possibly TRBD1 (5 bases). CDR3 size: 17 residues. Germline CDR1 is SGHRS and CDR2 is YFSETQ. Trimming took off 0 bases at V and 1 base at J, with 16 bases between the two ends. The full variable domain, with the rest looked up from reference TRBV5-1 and TRBJ1-1, is KAGVTQTPRYLIKTRGQQVTLSCSPISGHRSVSWYQQTPGQGLQFLFEYFSETQRNKGNFPGRFSGRQFSNSRSEMNVSTLELGDSALYLCASSLEPLSGENTEAFFGQGTRLTVV.

The V gene is TRBV11-2, the J gene TRBJ2-5; D perhaps matches TRBD1 (6 bases). Germline CDR1 and CDR2: SGHAT and FQNNGV. The ends were cut back, 5 bases at V and 2 bases at J, with 18 bases in the middle. The length of the CDR3 is 16 residues. Here the CDR3 reads CASSDYKTGLQETQYF. The CDR3 region has the DNA TGTGCCAGCAGCGACTACAAAACAGGGCTTCAAGAGACCCAGTACTTC.

The chain couples TRBV7-6 to TRBJ2-5; 9 bases align to TRBD1. The CDR3 is 16 amino acids. From germline, CDR1 is SGHVS and CDR2 FNYEAQ. After removal of 4 bases from V and 4 bases from J, the junction contained 10 bases not matched to a gene. The CDR3 DNA follows: TGTGCCAGCAGCTACTCCGGGACAGGGCGTGGAGAGACCCAGTACTTC. This codes for CASSYSGTGRGETQYF.

The chain's CDR3 is CASSEWTSGSTGELFF. The CDR3 DNA reads TGTGCCAGCAGCGAATGGACTAGCGGTAGCACCGGGGAGCTGTTTTTT. The chain couples TRBV7-2 to TRBJ2-2; 10 bases agree with TRBD2. The CDR3 consists of 16 residues. Germline trimming cut 5 bases from V and 4 bases from J; bases unmatched to any gene: 7. The germline gives CDR1 SGHTA, CDR2 FQGNSA.

The chain is built from TRBV4-1 and TRBJ1-1; the D is unclear. CDR3 size: 14 residues. CDR1 is MGHRA and CDR2 is YSYEKL in the germline V gene. Trimming left V 4 bases short and J 2 bases short, with 11 bases between. The chain's CDR3 is CASSPITINTEAFF. In DNA, the CDR3 is TGCGCCAGCAGCCCCATAACAATTAACACTGAAGCTTTCTTT.

V usage is TRBV7-9 and J usage is TRBJ2-1; 9 nucleotides match TRBD2. With 3 bases clipped from V and 7 bases from J, the junction kept 4 bases outside the gene matches. Germline CDR1 is SEHNR and CDR2 is FQNEAQ (reference sequence). The CDR3 runs 14 residues. The CDR3 loop reads CASSLRAGGNEQFF. The DNA of the CDR3 is TGTGCCAGCAGCTTGCGGGCGGGAGGGAATGAGCAGTTCTTC.

The chain is built from TRBV5-1 and TRBJ2-7; the match to TRBD2 covers 16 bases. Germline V gives CDR1 SGHRS, CDR2 YFSETQ. This CDR3 spans 18 amino acids. V lost 4 bases and J lost 1; bases outside the gene matches: 8. The CDR3 spells CASSPGLAGGDPSYEQYF. The DNA of the CDR3 is TGCGCCAGCAGCCCGGGACTAGCGGGAGGGGATCCGTCCTACGAGCAGTACTTC.

This chain connects TRBV10-3 to TRBJ1-2; 9 bases are a match to TRBD1. The germline V gene has CDR1 ENHRY and CDR2 SYGVKD. J was trimmed by 5 bases and V by 4 bases; bases with no gene match: 2. The CDR3 runs to 13 residues. CDR3 region: CAISGDRVYGYTF. The CDR3 nucleotides read TGTGCCATCAGTGGGGACAGGGTGTATGGCTACACCTTC.

The chain links TRBV25-1 to TRBJ2-1, with TRBD2 identical over 8 bases. CDR1 is MGHDK, CDR2 SYGVNS, per germline. J was trimmed by 2 bases and V by 2 bases; bases with no gene match: 5. CDR3 length equals 16 residues. The CDR3 here is CASSEVAGYPYNEQFF. For the CDR3, the DNA is TGTGCCAGCAGTGAAGTAGCGGGATACCCCTACAATGAGCAGTTCTTC.

The chain carries TRBV4-1 and TRBJ2-7; possible D gene TRBD2, 5 bases. The CDR3 extends over 13 amino acids. The germline V and J ends were trimmed by 4 bases and 6 bases, with 13 bases remaining between them. The germline V gene has CDR1 MGHRA and CDR2 YSYEKL. CDR3 residues: CASSLNTAGEQYF. CDR3 nucleotides: TGCGCCAGCAGCCTGAACACCGCGGGCGAGCAGTACTTC.

The chain joins TRBV19 to TRBJ1-1; possible D gene TRBD1, 5 bases. V shed 4 bases and J shed 4 bases, with 16 bases lying between them. The CDR3 spans 15 residues. Per the germline V gene, CDR1 is LNHDA and CDR2 is SQIVND (reference sequence). CDR3 sequence: CASSRGTLSSTEAFF. The DNA of the CDR3 is TGTGCCAGTAGTAGGGGGACTCTGTCATCCACTGAAGCTTTCTTT.